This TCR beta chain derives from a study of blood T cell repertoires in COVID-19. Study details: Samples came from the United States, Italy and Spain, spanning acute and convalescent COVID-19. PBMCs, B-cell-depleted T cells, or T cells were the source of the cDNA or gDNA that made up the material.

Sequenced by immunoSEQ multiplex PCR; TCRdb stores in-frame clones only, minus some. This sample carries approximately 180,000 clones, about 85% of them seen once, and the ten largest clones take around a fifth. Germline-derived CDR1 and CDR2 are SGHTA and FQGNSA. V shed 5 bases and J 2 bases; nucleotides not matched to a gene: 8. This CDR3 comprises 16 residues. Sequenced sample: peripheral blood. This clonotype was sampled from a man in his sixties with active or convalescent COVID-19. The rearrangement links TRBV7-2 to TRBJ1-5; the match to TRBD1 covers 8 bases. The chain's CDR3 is CASSRGTGQGNQPQHF. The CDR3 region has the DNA TGTGCCAGCAGCAGGGGGACAGGCCAGGGCAATCAGCCCCAGCATTTT.